A selection of T cell receptor beta chains follows, all from one sample in a study of T-cell memory formation after mild COVID-19. From the 5' RACE reads, TCRdb called clonotypes with MiXCR, one entry per CDR3 protein. This sample has 90,000 to 130,000 distinct CDR3 sequences, with 18% found just once. Sequenced material: PBMCs or a T cell subset sorted from them (not recorded which). These receptors came from a man between 18 and 35 years old who had mild COVID-19 (a few samples of this study predate the infection). Cell type and time point are not known. Both conserved end residues are part of each CDR3. A D gene is named only where the DNA matches it firmly. The size of a clone is reported for some rows only, either as once, few or many, or as a class for expanded clones.

d_gene | j_gene | v_gene | abundance | CDR3aa | CDR3nt
- | TRBJ2-7 | TRBV7-6 | many | CASSLVTASYEQYF | TGTGCCAGCAGCTTAGTTACAGCCTCCTACGAGCAGTACTTC
- | TRBJ2-5 | TRBV15 | - | CATSSFRDMVPQYF | TGTGCCACCAGCAGTTTCCGGGACATGGTCCCCCAGTACTTC
- | TRBJ1-2 | TRBV19 | few | CASSMVRAYGYTF | TGTGCCAGTAGTATGGTCAGGGCCTATGGCTACACCTTC
- | TRBJ2-1 | TRBV11-2 | few | CASSFSRYNEQFF | TGTGCCAGCAGCTTCAGCCGCTACAATGAGCAGTTCTTC
- | TRBJ2-1 | TRBV7-9 | - | CASSPNQGPNEQFF | TGTGCCAGCAGCCCGAATCAGGGGCCCAATGAGCAGTTCTTC
TRBD1 | TRBJ1-2 | TRBV7-8 | - | CASSPTGVNYYGYTF | TGTGCCAGCAGCCCTACAGGGGTCAATTACTATGGCTACACCTTC
- | TRBJ2-1 | TRBV27 | many | CASSLKWAANEQFF | TGTGCCAGCAGTTTGAAGTGGGCGGCGAATGAGCAGTTCTTC
- | TRBJ2-2 | TRBV19 | few | CASSMRHPTNTGELFF | TGTGCCAGTAGTATGAGGCACCCCACGAACACCGGGGAGCTGTTTTTT
- | TRBJ2-1 | TRBV4-3 | few | CASSHHSGVQFF | TGCGCCAGCAGCCATCACTCCGGGGTGCAGTTCTTC
TRBD1 | TRBJ1-1 | TRBV12-3/TRBV12-4 | - | CASSLLVPGGRTEAFF | TGTGCCAGCAGTTTACTGGTCCCAGGGGGCAGAACTGAAGCTTTCTTT
- | TRBJ2-7 | TRBV5-1 | few | CASSPGAYEQYF | TGCGCCAGCAGCCCCGGGGCCTACGAGCAGTACTTC
- | TRBJ1-5 | TRBV12-3/TRBV12-4 | - | CASSRPPLGGQPQHF | TGTGCCAGCAGCCGTCCCCCTCTTGGTGGTCAGCCCCAGCATTTT
- | TRBJ2-2 | TRBV7-2 | many | CASSPTKQGTSTGELFF | TGTGCCAGCAGTCCAACCAAACAGGGTACGAGCACCGGGGAGCTGTTTTTT
- | TRBJ2-1 | TRBV5-1 | few | CASSSDPVNEQFF | TGCGCCAGCAGCTCGGACCCGGTCAATGAGCAGTTCTTC
- | TRBJ1-2 | TRBV7-9 | few | CASSPDSHYGYTF | TGTGCCAGCAGCCCGGACAGTCACTATGGCTACACCTTC
- | TRBJ2-2 | TRBV3-1 | few | CASSQAGELFF | TGTGCCAGCAGCCAGGCCGGGGAGCTGTTTTTT
- | TRBJ1-5 | TRBV5-1 | - | CASSLAGYSNQPQHF | TGCGCCAGCAGCTTGGCCGGTTATAGCAATCAGCCCCAGCATTTT
- | TRBJ1-1 | TRBV12-3/TRBV12-4 | few | CASSLTGLGTEAFF | TGTGCCAGCAGCTTAACAGGGTTGGGAACTGAAGCTTTCTTT
TRBD2 | TRBJ2-1 | TRBV20-1 | - | CSAGGTSGGHYNEQFF | TGCAGTGCTGGCGGGACTAGCGGGGGACACTACAATGAGCAGTTCTTC
TRBD1 | TRBJ2-5 | TRBV27 | - | CASSSAQGAGETQYF | TGTGCCAGCAGTTCCGCACAGGGGGCAGGAGAGACCCAGTACTTC
- | TRBJ2-1 | TRBV5-1 | - | CASSLGTNRVQGEQFF | TGCGCCAGCAGCTTAGGGACTAACAGGGTTCAGGGTGAGCAGTTCTTC
TRBD2 | TRBJ2-7 | TRBV24-1 | few | CATTPRRRVKRGYIEPSSYEQYF | TGTGCCACCACCCCCCGGCGTAGGGTCAAGCGGGGATATATAGAGCCCAGCTCCTACGAGCAGTACTTC
- | TRBJ2-5 | TRBV5-1 | - | CASSLGLGGLAETQYF | TGCGCCAGCAGCCTTGGCCTCGGGGGTCTAGCTGAGACCCAGTACTTC
TRBD2 | TRBJ2-5 | TRBV19 | many | CASSPAGVETQYF | TGTGCCAGTAGTCCAGCGGGGGTGGAGACCCAGTACTTC
TRBD1 | TRBJ2-3 | TRBV12-3/TRBV12-4 | few | CASSLQGALSDTQYF | TGTGCCAGCAGTCTCCAGGGGGCTCTTTCTGATACGCAGTATTTT
TRBD1 | TRBJ1-2 | TRBV6-5 | - | CASSTRDSRGYGYTF | TGTGCCAGCAGTACCCGGGACAGCAGGGGCTATGGCTACACCTTC
TRBD2 | TRBJ2-7 | TRBV12-3/TRBV12-4 | many | CASSYGGAYEQYF | TGTGCCAGCAGTTACGGGGGGGCCTACGAGCAGTACTTC
- | TRBJ2-3 | TRBV11-1 | few | CASSFQGFPTDTQYF | TGTGCCAGCAGCTTCCAGGGGTTTCCCACAGATACGCAGTATTTT
TRBD1 | TRBJ1-2 | TRBV5-1 | - | CASKGTGGAGDYGYTF | TGCGCCAGCAAGGGGACAGGGGGCGCCGGGGACTATGGCTACACCTTC
TRBD2 | TRBJ2-1 | TRBV5-1 | few | CASSSSSGGYNEQFF | TGCGCCAGCAGCTCATCTAGCGGGGGGTACAATGAGCAGTTCTTC
- | TRBJ2-3 | TRBV11-2 | - | CASSSWGQYF | TGTGCCAGCAGCTCATGGGGGCAGTATTTT
TRBD1 | TRBJ2-3 | TRBV5-1 | few | CASSVGTGPTDTQYF | TGCGCCAGCAGCGTGGGGACAGGGCCTACAGATACGCAGTATTTT
- | TRBJ2-5 | TRBV5-1 | - | CASSLLNTPGGGETQYF | TGCGCCAGCAGCTTGTTGAATACCCCAGGAGGGGGAGAGACCCAGTACTTC
- | TRBJ1-5 | TRBV20-1 | many | CSAPRGAGNQPQHF | TGCAGTGCTCCTCGGGGCGCGGGCAATCAGCCCCAGCATTTT
TRBD1 | TRBJ1-5 | TRBV15 | - | CATSRGTGWDQPQHF | TGTGCCACCAGCAGAGGGACAGGCTGGGATCAGCCCCAGCATTTT
- | TRBJ1-4 | TRBV4-3 | - | CASSQPGTSGNEKLFF | TGCGCCAGCAGCCAACCGGGGACGTCGGGTAATGAAAAACTGTTTTTT
- | TRBJ1-2 | TRBV3-1 | - | CASSQFLGGDGYTF | TGTGCCAGCAGCCAATTCTTGGGGGGCGATGGCTACACCTTC
- | TRBJ1-1 | TRBV7-2 | - | CASSLQGPDLEAFF | TGTGCCAGCAGCTTACAGGGGCCGGACCTGGAAGCTTTCTTT
- | TRBJ2-7 | TRBV12-3/TRBV12-4 | - | CASTPNPGSYEQYF | TGTGCCAGCACCCCGAATCCCGGTTCCTACGAGCAGTACTTC
- | TRBJ2-3 | TRBV9 | - | CASSLETDTQYF | TGTGCCAGCAGCCTCGAGACAGATACGCAGTATTTT
- | TRBJ1-6 | TRBV18 | few | CASSQSGVDNSPLHF | TGTGCCAGCTCACAGTCCGGGGTTGATAATTCACCCCTCCACTTT
TRBD1 | TRBJ1-3 | TRBV20-1 | few | CSARDSGQARNTIYF | TGCAGTGCTAGAGATTCGGGACAGGCGAGAAACACCATATATTTT
- | TRBJ1-2 | TRBV29-1 | - | CSVDRDLYNYGYTF | TGCAGCGTTGACAGGGATTTGTATAACTATGGCTACACCTTC
TRBD2 | TRBJ2-1 | TRBV7-2 | - | CASSFSGGTNEQFF | TGTGCCAGCAGCTTCAGCGGGGGGACCAATGAGCAGTTCTTC
TRBD1 | TRBJ2-3 | TRBV5-1 | few | CASSDVTGGIADTQYF | TGCGCCAGCAGCGATGTAACAGGGGGCATCGCAGATACGCAGTATTTT
- | TRBJ1-2 | TRBV14 | few | CASSFEGIYGYTF | TGTGCCAGCAGCTTCGAGGGGATCTATGGCTACACCTTC
- | TRBJ2-5 | TRBV10-3 | few | CAISAGGSQETQYF | TGTGCCATCAGTGCTGGAGGAAGCCAAGAGACCCAGTACTTC
- | TRBJ2-4 | TRBV7-8 | - | CASSLSRGSNIQYF | TGTGCCAGCAGCTTATCCCGCGGTTCTAACATTCAGTACTTC
- | TRBJ1-4 | TRBV20-1 | - | CSAYSNEKLFF | TGCAGTGCCTACAGTAATGAAAAACTGTTTTTT
TRBD1 | TRBJ1-2 | TRBV28 | few | CASSLTGGLDGYTF | TGTGCCAGCAGTCTTACAGGGGGCTTGGATGGCTACACCTTC
- | TRBJ2-5 | TRBV10-3 | - | CAISRDPTPQETQYF | TGTGCCATCAGCCGGGATCCCACTCCCCAAGAGACCCAGTACTTC
- | TRBJ2-6 | TRBV5-1 | few | CASSPGSSGANVLTF | TGCGCCAGCAGCCCCGGAAGCTCTGGGGCCAACGTCCTGACTTTC
- | TRBJ1-5 | TRBV7-2 | - | CASSLWVNQPQHF | TGTGCCAGCAGCTTATGGGTCAATCAGCCCCAGCATTTT
- | TRBJ1-1 | TRBV12-3/TRBV12-4 | - | CASSFEEDPEAFF | TGTGCCAGCAGTTTTGAGGAGGATCCTGAAGCTTTCTTT
TRBD2 | TRBJ2-1 | TRBV5-5 | many | CASSFLAGGPEFF | TGTGCCAGCAGCTTTCTTGCGGGGGGGCCGGAGTTCTTC
TRBD1 | TRBJ2-2 | TRBV7-2 | - | CASSVRGQGTGELFF | TGTGCCAGCAGCGTACGAGGACAGGGGACCGGGGAGCTGTTTTTT
TRBD2 | TRBJ2-5 | TRBV7-2 | few | CASSSGLAGKETQYF | TGTGCCAGCAGCTCCGGACTAGCGGGGAAAGAGACCCAGTACTTC
TRBD1 | TRBJ1-4 | TRBV5-1 | few | CASSRSGQLTEKLFF | TGCGCCAGCAGCCGATCGGGACAGTTGACGGAAAAACTGTTTTTT
- | TRBJ1-2 | TRBV29-1 | - | CSVSRTVDNYGYTF | TGCAGCGTTAGTCGGACGGTTGATAACTATGGCTACACCTTC
TRBD1 | TRBJ2-1 | TRBV29-1 | few | CSVAPGGSNEQFF | TGCAGCGTTGCCCCAGGGGGTTCCAATGAGCAGTTCTTC